This T cell receptor (beta chain) was found in a study of blood T cell repertoires in COVID-19. Turning to the study itself: Sample material is recorded as cDNA or gDNA derived from T cells, B-cell-depleted T cells, or PBMCs.

Clones were read by immunoSEQ multiplex PCR, and TCRdb kept only the in-frame ones, dropping some. The sample has over 300,000 clones, about nine tenths seen once. Those enrolled, adults aged 18 to 89 years, came from fewer than 25 US areas. Sequencing input: PBMCs or T cells enriched from blood (not recorded which). This sequence originates from a young woman who had recovered from COVID-19.

The CDR3 protein is CASSQDPELAYEQYF. CDR3 in DNA: TGCGCCAGCAGCCAAGATCCCGAACTAGCCTACGAGCAGTACTTC. The chain combines TRBV4-1 with TRBJ2-7, with a tentative D call TRBD2 (5 bases). The germline CDR1 and CDR2 sequences are MGHRA and YSYEKL. Trimming pared 0 bases from V and 2 bases from J, leaving 11 bases between. The CDR3 is 15 residues long.